This T cell receptor (beta chain) appears in the sequencing data of a study of blood T cell repertoires in COVID-19. On the study more broadly: Acute and convalescent COVID-19 specimens originated in the United States, Italy and Spain.

Adults between about 18 and 95 years of age took part from 24 US areas. Categorization into cohorts depended on clinical history that participants reported. Recovery meant two consecutive negative NP/OP PCR tests, professional clearance, or resolved symptoms. This table comes from immunoSEQ multiplex PCR, and its TCRdb copy is limited to in-frame clones, with some not included. The sample holds approximately 210,000 clones, around 90% seen once. Trimming pared 0 bases from V and 0 bases from J, leaving 13 bases between. This CDR3 contains 18 residues. The germline V gene has CDR1 SGHDT and CDR2 YYEEEE.

The clonotype comes from a woman aged 25 to 39 who had recovered from COVID-19. Sequenced material: PBMCs or T cells enriched from blood (not recorded which). The rearrangement joins TRBV5-6 to TRBJ1-6; D gene unclear. The CDR3 nucleotides are TGTGCCAGCAGCTTGGTGGGCCAAGAGAGCTCCTATAATTCACCCCTCCACTTT. It yields the protein CASSLVGQESSYNSPLHF.